The 10 T cell receptor beta chains in this list originate from one sample, sequenced in a study of cytomegalovirus exposure and HLA in healthy donors. The PCR had 60 Vbeta and 13 Jbeta primers. Using immunoSEQ multiplex PCR, the repertoire was profiled, and TCRdb retains in-frame clones only, with some absent. This table has 110,000 to 150,000 clones, 8.5% to 10% appearing once. The sequenced material came from PBMCs. The receptors were gathered from a man aged 45 to 65 in good health and CMV-seronegative.

This rearrangement joins TRBV28 to TRBJ2-4; D gene ambiguous. The CDR3 has 13 amino acids. Between the trimmed V and J ends, which lost 6 bases and 2 bases, there was a span of 8 bases. Germline CDR1 reads MDHEN; CDR2 reads SYDVKM. Written as DNA, the CDR3 is TGTGCCAGCAGCGACATTTCCAAAAACATTCAGTACTTC. Protein sequence: CASSDISKNIQYF.

The V call is TRBV29-1, the J call TRBJ2-3; D might be TRBD1 (7 bases). With 6 bases removed from V and 2 bases from J, the gap between germline ends came to 21 bases. Germline V gene data show CDR1 as SQVTM and CDR2 as ANQGSEA. The length of the CDR3 is 16 residues. The DNA of the CDR3 is TGCAGCGTCGATAACCGACAGGGAGGTCCCACAGATACGCAGTATTTT. Protein sequence: CSVDNRQGGPTDTQYF.

Only a few counts were recorded for this clone. The chain employs TRBV6-5 and TRBJ1-1; D remains unclear. The V end was cut by 0 bases, the J end by 3 bases, with 11 bases between. Germline assignment: CDR1 MNHEY and CDR2 SVGAGI. The CDR3 spans 15 residues. CDR3 bases: TGTGCCAGCAGTTACTCGGGCCGAGGGTACACTGAAGCTTTCTTT. Its protein is CASSYSGRGYTEAFF.

V usage is TRBV12-5 and J usage is TRBJ1-1; 7 nucleotides agree with TRBD1. CDR1 LGHNT and CDR2 FRNRAP come from the germline V gene. This CDR3 region has 14 residues. J gave up 4 bases and V 0 bases, and 2 bases lay outside the gene matches. The CDR3 reads CASGLVQGSTEAFF. The CDR3 DNA follows: TGTGCTAGTGGTTTGGTACAGGGGAGCACTGAAGCTTTCTTT.

V and J are TRBV27 and TRBJ2-3, with 8 bases fitting TRBD2. The ends lost 2 bases at V and 5 bases at J; junction bases unmatched: 9. Germline-derived CDR1 and CDR2 are MNHEY and SMNVEV (reference sequence). CDR3 length: 16 amino acids. The CDR3 nucleotides read TGTGCCAGCAGTTTACTGCCTCCCGGGGGGGGAGATACGCAGTATTTT. It encodes CASSLLPPGGGDTQYF.

V usage is TRBV30 and J usage is TRBJ2-7, with 7 bases aligning to TRBD1. The germline V gene encodes CDR1 GTSNPN and CDR2 SVGIG (reference sequence). V dropped 3 bases and J dropped 1; count of bases not matched to a gene: 3. This CDR3 region has 13 residues. Here the CDR3 DNA reads TGTGCCTGGAGCCGGGACAGTTCCTACGAGCAGTACTTC. Encoded protein: CAWSRDSSYEQYF. The full variable domain, with the rest looked up from reference TRBV30 and TRBJ2-7, is SQTIHQWPATLVQPVGSPLSLECTVEGTSNPNLYWYRQAAGRGLQLLFYSVGIGQISSEVPQNLSASRPQDRQFILSSKKLLLSDSGFYLCAWSRDSSYEQYFGPGTRLTVT.

This chain uses TRBV7-3 with TRBJ2-7, with a possible D match to TRBD2 (6 bases). V lost 2 bases and J lost 4, with 12 bases in between. Looked up from germline, CDR1 is SGHTA and CDR2 is FQGTGA. This CDR3 region has 14 residues. The CDR3 is CASSLGRTPYEQYF. Written as DNA, the CDR3 is TGTGCCAGCAGCTTAGGGAGGACACCATACGAGCAGTACTTC.

In its sample, this clone was seen a few times. The genes are TRBV6-1 and TRBJ2-7, with D possibly being TRBD1 (6 bases). The ends were cut back, 1 base at V and 0 bases at J, with 10 bases in the middle. Germline CDR1 and CDR2: MNHNS and SASEGT. CDR3 length: 15 amino acids. CDR3 protein: CASSEGQALSYEQYF. The CDR3 DNA reads TGTGCCAGCAGTGAAGGACAGGCCCTCTCCTACGAGCAGTACTTC.

In this sample, this clone turned up a few times. CDR3 DNA: TGTGCCAGCTCCGGGACAGGGCACTCTAGCAATCAGCCCCAGCATTTT. As protein: CASSGTGHSSNQPQHF. This rearrangement joins TRBV28 to TRBJ1-5; 9 nucleotides align to TRBD1. J was trimmed by 0 bases and V by 8 bases; bases with no gene match: 8. The CDR3 extends over 16 amino acids. The germline CDR1 and CDR2 sequences are MDHEN and SYDVKM.

The chain employs TRBV7-9 and TRBJ1-5, with 8 bases fitting TRBD1. The CDR3 sequence is 15 residues long. V shed 7 bases and J 5 bases; nucleotides not matched to a gene: 10. Germline CDR1 SEHNR, CDR2 FQNEAQ (reference sequence). The CDR3 reads CASITWGQVDQPQHF. CDR3 nucleotides: TGTGCCAGCATCACCTGGGGACAGGTGGATCAGCCCCAGCATTTT.